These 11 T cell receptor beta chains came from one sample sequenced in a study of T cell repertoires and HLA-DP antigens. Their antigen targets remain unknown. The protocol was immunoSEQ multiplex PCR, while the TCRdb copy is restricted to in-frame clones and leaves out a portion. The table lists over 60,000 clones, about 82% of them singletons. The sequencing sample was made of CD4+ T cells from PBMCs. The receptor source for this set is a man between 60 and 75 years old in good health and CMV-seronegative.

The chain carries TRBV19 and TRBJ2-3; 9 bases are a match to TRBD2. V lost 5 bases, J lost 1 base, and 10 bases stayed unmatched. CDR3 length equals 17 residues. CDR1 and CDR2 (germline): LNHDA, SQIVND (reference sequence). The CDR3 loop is CASSGPAGGIRTDTQYF. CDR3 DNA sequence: TGTGCCAGTAGTGGTCCAGCGGGGGGAATACGCACAGATACGCAGTATTTT.

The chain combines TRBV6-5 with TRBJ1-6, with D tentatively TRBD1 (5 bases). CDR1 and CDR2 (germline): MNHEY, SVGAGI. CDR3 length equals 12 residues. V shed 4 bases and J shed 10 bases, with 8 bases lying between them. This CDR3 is CASSWGESPLHF. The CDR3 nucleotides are TGTGCCAGCAGTTGGGGGGAATCACCCCTCCACTTT.

DNA of the CDR3: TGTGCCAGCAGCCATAGCAATCAGCCCCAGCATTTT. Its protein is CASSHSNQPQHF. The genes are TRBV7-2 and TRBJ1-5; no firm D call. With 5 bases removed from V and 0 bases from J, the gap between germline ends came to 2 bases. The CDR3 totals 12 residues. Germline V gene sequence: CDR1 SGHTA, CDR2 FQGNSA. The full variable domain, its missing parts supplied by reference TRBV7-2 and TRBJ1-5, is GAGVSQSPSNKVTEKGKDVELRCDPISGHTALYWYRQSLGQGLEFLIYFQGNSAPDKSGLPSDRFSAERTGGSVSTLTIQRTQQEDSAVYLCASSHSNQPQHFGDGTRLSIL.

CDR3 sequence reads: CASSESDEQYF. The CDR3 nucleotides are TGTGCCAGCAGTGAGAGTGACGAGCAGTACTTC. V gene TRBV2 combines with J gene TRBJ2-7; no definite D call. V was trimmed by 3 bases and J by 5 bases, leaving 5 bases between them. Germline CDR1 reads SNHLY; CDR2 reads FYNNEI. The CDR3 covers 11 residues.

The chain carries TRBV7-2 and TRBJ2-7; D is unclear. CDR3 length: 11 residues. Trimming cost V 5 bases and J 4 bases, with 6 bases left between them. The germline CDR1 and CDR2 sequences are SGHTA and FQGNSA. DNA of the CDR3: TGTGCCAGCAGCGCTGCTTACGAGCAGTACTTC. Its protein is CASSAAYEQYF. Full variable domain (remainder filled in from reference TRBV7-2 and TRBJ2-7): GAGVSQSPSNKVTEKGKDVELRCDPISGHTALYWYRQSLGQGLEFLIYFQGNSAPDKSGLPSDRFSAERTGGSVSTLTIQRTQQEDSAVYLCASSAAYEQYFGPGTRLTVT.

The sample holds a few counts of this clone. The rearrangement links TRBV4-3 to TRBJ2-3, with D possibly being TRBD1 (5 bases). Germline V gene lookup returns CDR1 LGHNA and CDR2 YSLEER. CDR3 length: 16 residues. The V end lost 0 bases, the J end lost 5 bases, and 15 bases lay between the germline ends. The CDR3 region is CASSQEGRALIDTQYF. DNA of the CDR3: TGCGCCAGCAGCCAAGAGGGCAGGGCTTTAATAGATACGCAGTATTTT.

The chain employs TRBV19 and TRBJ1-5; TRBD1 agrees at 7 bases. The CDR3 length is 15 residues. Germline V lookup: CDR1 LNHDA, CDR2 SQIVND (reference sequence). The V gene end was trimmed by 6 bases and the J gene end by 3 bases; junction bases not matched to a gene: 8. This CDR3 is CASSPVTGTNQPQHF. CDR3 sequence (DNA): TGTGCCAGTAGCCCCGTGACAGGGACCAATCAGCCCCAGCATTTT.

The CDR3 reads CTSSQVEGVTDTQYF. CDR3 nucleotide sequence: TGCACCAGCAGCCAAGTCGAGGGGGTCACAGATACGCAGTATTTT. The chain is built from TRBV1 and TRBJ2-3; the D call in the table, TRBD1, was not verified against the DNA. TRBV1 is a listed pseudogene. There are 15 residues in the CDR3.

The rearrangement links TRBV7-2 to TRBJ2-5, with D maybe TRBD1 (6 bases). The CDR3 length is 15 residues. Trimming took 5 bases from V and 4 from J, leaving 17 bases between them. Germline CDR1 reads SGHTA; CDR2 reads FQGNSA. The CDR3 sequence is CASSIRTVGGETQYF. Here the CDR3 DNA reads TGTGCCAGCAGCATCCGGACAGTCGGAGGAGAGACCCAGTACTTC.

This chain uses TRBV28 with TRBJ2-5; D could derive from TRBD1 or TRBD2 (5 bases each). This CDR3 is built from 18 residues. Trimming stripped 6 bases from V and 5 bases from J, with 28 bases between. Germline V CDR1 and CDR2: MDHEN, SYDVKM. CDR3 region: CASSSIRRGVSGLETQYF. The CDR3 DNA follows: TGTGCCAGCAGCTCAATCCGAAGAGGGGTGTCTGGTTTGGAGACCCAGTACTTC.

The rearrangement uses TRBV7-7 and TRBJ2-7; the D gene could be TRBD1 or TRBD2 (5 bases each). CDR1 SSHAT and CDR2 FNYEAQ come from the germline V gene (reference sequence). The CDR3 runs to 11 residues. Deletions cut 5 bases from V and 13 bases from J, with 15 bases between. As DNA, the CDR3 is TGTGCCAGCAGCAACGGGGCGGCGCTTTACTTC. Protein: CASSNGAALYF.